This TCR beta chain was found in a study of T cells in Graves' hyperthyroidism and ophthalmopathy. Exclusion criteria comprised uncontrolled infection, other autoimmune disease, pregnancy or lactation. This clonotype was seen many times. Amplification of TCR beta CDR3 regions was performed using RNA transcripts as template. With the HTBI primer set, the TCR CDR3 went through a first round of RT-PCR. One entry per CDR3 protein, called by TCRdb with MiXCR from the multiplex PCR reads. The sample includes approximately 610,000 distinct CDR3 sequences, approximately 14% of them seen just once. The sequenced sample consisted of blood. This receptor was obtained from a woman between 35 and 50 years old with Graves' ophthalmopathy.

The CDR3 nucleotides are TGTGCCAGCAGCTTAAGACTAGCGGAATACAATGAGCAGTTCTTC. This encodes CASSLRLAEYNEQFF. This chain connects TRBV13 to TRBJ2-1; 9 bases map to TRBD2. CDR1 is PRHDT, CDR2 FYEKMQ, per germline (reference sequence). The CDR3 has 15 amino acids. J was trimmed by 4 bases and V by 2 bases; bases with no gene match: 3. Filled out from reference TRBV13 and TRBJ2-1, the complete variable domain reads AAGVIQSPRHLIKEKRETATLKCYPIPRHDTVYWYQQGPGQDPQFLISFYEKMQSDKGSIPDRFSAQQFSDYHSELNMSSLELGDSALYFCASSLRLAEYNEQFFGPGTRLTVL.